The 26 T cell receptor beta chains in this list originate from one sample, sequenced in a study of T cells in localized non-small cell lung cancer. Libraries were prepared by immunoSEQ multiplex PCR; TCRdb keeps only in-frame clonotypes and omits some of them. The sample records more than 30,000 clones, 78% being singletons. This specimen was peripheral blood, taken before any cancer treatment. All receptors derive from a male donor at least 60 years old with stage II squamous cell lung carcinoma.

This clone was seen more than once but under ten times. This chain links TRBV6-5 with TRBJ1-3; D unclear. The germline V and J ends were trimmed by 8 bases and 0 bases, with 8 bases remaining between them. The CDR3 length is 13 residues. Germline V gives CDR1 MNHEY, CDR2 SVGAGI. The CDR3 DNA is TGTGCCAGCCGGCGGGGCTCTGGAAACACCATATATTTT. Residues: CASRRGSGNTIYF.

The CDR3 coding sequence is TGTGCCAGCAGCCGGGACAGAGACTCCTATAATTCACCCCTCCACTTT. Protein product: CASSRDRDSYNSPLHF. V and J are TRBV4-2 and TRBJ1-6; TRBD1 aligns across 7 bases. Trimming at V came to 4 bases and at J to 0 bases, leaving 3 bases not matched to a gene. The CDR3 is 16 amino acids. Per the germline V gene, CDR1 is LGHNA and CDR2 is YNFKEQ.

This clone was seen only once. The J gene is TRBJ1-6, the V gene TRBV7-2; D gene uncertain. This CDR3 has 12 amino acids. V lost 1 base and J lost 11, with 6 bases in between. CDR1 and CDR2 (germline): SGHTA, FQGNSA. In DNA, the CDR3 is TGTGCCAGCAGCTTAGATTCACCACCCCTCCACTTT. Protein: CASSLDSPPLHF. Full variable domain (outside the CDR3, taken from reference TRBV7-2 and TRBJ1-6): GAGVSQSPSNKVTEKGKDVELRCDPISGHTALYWYRQSLGQGLEFLIYFQGNSAPDKSGLPSDRFSAERTGGSVSTLTIQRTQQEDSAVYLCASSLDSPPLHFGNGTRLTVT.

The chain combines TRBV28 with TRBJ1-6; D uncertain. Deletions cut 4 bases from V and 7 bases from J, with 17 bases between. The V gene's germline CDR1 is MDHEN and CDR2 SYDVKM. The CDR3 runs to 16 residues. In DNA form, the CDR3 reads TGTGCCAGCAGTTATTCCCCGGGCCCCGAGAATTCACCCCTCCACTTT. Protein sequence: CASSYSPGPENSPLHF.

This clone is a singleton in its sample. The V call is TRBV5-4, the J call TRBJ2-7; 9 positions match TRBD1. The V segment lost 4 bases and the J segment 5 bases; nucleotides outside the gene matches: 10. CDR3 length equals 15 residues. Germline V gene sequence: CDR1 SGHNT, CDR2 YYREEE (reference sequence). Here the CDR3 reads CASSPKGQGGHEQYF. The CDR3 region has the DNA TGTGCCAGCAGCCCCAAGGGACAGGGAGGACACGAGCAGTACTTC.

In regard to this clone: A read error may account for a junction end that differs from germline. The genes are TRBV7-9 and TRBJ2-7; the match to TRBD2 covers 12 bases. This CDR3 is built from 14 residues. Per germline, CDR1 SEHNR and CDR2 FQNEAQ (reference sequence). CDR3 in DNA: TGTGCCAGCAGCCTAGCGGGAGGGCCCTACGAGCAGTACTTC. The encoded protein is CASSLAGGPYEQYF.

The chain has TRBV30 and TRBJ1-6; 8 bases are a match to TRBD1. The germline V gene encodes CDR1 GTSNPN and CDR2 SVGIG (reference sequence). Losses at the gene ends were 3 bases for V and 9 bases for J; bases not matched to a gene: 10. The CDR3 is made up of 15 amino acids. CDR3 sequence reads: CAWRQPGQAVSPLHF. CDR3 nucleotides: TGTGCCTGGAGACAACCGGGACAGGCAGTTTCACCCCTCCACTTT.

CDR3 bases: TGTGCCAGTAGTATGGTCGGCGGGAGGGCCTCATCCCCCACCGGGGAGCTGTTTTTT. Translating gives CASSMVGGRASSPTGELFF. The chain carries TRBV19 and TRBJ2-2; TRBD2 agrees at 9 bases. The V gene end was trimmed by 3 bases and the J gene end by 4 bases; junction bases not matched to a gene: 15. The germline CDR1 and CDR2 sequences are LNHDA and SQIVND (reference sequence). The CDR3 spans 19 residues.

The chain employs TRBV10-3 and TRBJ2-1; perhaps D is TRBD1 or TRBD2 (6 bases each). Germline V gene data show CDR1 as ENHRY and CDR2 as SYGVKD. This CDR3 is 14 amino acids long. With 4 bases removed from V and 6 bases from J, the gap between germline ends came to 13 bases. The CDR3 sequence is CAISVGGSGNEQFF. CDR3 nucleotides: TGTGCCATCAGTGTCGGGGGCTCAGGCAATGAGCAGTTCTTC.

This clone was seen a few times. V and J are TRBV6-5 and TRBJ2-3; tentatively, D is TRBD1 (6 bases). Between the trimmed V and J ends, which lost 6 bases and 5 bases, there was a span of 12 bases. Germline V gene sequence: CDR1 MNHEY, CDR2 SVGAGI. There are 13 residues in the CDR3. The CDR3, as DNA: TGTGCCAGCAGGACTTCGACAGGAGATACGCAGTATTTT. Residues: CASRTSTGDTQYF.

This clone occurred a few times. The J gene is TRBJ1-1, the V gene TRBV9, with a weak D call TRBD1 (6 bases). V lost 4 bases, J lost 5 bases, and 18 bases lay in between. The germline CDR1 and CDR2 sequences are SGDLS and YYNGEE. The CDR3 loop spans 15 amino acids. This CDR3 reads CASSPTGGVGTEAFF. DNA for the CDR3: TGTGCCAGCAGCCCCACGGGGGGCGTTGGGACTGAAGCTTTCTTT.

CDR3: CATSRDPTYEQYF. The DNA for the CDR3 is TGTGCCACCAGCAGGGACCCGACCTACGAGCAGTACTTC. The V gene is TRBV15, the J gene TRBJ2-7; D unresolved. Between the trimmed V and J ends, which lost 3 bases and 2 bases, there was a span of 8 bases. There are 13 residues in the CDR3. CDR1 LNHNV and CDR2 YYDKDF come from the germline V gene (reference sequence).

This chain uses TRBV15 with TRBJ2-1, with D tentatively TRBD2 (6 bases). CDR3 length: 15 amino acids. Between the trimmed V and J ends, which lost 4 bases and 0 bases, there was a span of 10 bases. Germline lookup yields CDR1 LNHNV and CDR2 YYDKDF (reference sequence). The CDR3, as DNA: TGTGCCACCAGCATTGGGGGGAGCTCCTACAATGAGCAGTTCTTC. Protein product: CATSIGGSSYNEQFF.

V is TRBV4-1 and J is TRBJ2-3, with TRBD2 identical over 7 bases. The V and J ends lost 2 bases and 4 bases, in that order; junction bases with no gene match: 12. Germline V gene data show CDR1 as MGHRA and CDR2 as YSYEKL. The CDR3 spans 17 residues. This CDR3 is CASSQSGTSRVADTQYF. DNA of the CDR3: TGCGCCAGCAGCCAAAGCGGGACCTCGCGCGTGGCAGATACGCAGTATTTT.

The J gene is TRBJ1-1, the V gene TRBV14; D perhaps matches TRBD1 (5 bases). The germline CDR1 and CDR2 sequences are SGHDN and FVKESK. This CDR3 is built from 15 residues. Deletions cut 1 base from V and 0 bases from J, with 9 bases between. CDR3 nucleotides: TGTGCCAGCAGCCAAGTCTCAGGGTTGAACACTGAAGCTTTCTTT. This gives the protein CASSQVSGLNTEAFF.

The CDR3 DNA sequence: TGTGCCAGCGCGGGGGGCCCGAACACCGGGGAGCTGTTTTTT. Protein sequence: CASAGGPNTGELFF. The V gene is TRBV2, the J gene TRBJ2-2; 8 positions agree with TRBD2. The germline gives CDR1 SNHLY, CDR2 FYNNEI. V lost 8 bases, J lost 0 bases, and 2 bases stayed unmatched. The CDR3 has 14 amino acids.

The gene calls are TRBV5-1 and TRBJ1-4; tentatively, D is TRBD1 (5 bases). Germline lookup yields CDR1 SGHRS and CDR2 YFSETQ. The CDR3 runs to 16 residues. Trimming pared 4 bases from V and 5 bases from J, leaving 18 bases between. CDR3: CASSLGDGGLNEKLFF. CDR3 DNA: TGCGCCAGCAGCCTTGGGGACGGGGGGTTGAATGAAAAACTGTTTTTT. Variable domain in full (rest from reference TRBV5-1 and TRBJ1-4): KAGVTQTPRYLIKTRGQQVTLSCSPISGHRSVSWYQQTPGQGLQFLFEYFSETQRNKGNFPGRFSGRQFSNSRSEMNVSTLELGDSALYLCASSLGDGGLNEKLFFGSGTQLSVL.

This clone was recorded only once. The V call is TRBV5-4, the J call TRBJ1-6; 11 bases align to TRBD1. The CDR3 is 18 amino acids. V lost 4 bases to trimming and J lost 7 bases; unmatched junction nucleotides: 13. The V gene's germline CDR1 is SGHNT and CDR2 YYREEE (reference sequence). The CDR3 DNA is TGTGCCAGCAGCCGACGGGACAGGGGGTTTGTAAGGAATTCACCCCTCCACTTT. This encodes CASSRRDRGFVRNSPLHF.

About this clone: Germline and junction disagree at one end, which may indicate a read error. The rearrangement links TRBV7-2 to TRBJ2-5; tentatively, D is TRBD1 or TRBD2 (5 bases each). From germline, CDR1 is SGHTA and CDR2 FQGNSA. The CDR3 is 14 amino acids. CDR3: CASSPGAAEEAQYF. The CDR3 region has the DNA TGTGCCAGCAGCCCCGGGGCGGCAGAAGAGGCCCAGTACTTC. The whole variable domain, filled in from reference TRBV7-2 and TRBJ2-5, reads GAGVSQSPSNKVTEKGKDVELRCDPISGHTALYWYRQSLGQGLEFLIYFQGNSAPDKSGLPSDRFSAERTGGSVSTLTIQRTQQEDSAVYLCASSPGAAEEAQYFGPGTRLLVL.

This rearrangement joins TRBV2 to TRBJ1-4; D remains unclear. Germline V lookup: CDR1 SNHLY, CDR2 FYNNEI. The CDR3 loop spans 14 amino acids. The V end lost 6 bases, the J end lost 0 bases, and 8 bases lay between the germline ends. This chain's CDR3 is CASRVSPTNEKLFF. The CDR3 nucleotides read TGTGCCAGCAGAGTCAGCCCAACTAATGAAAAACTGTTTTTT. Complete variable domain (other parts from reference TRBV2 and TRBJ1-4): EPEVTQTPSHQVTQMGQEVILRCVPISNHLYFYWYRQILGQKVEFLVSFYNNEISEKSEIFDDQFSVERPDGSNFTLKIRSTKLEDSAMYFCASRVSPTNEKLFFGSGTQLSVL.

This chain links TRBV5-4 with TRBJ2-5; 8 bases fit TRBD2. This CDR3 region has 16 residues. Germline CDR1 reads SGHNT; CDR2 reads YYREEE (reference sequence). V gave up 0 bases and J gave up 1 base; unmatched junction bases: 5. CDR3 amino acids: CASSLGGSGGQETQYF. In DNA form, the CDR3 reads TGTGCCAGCAGCTTGGGGGGCAGCGGGGGCCAAGAGACCCAGTACTTC.

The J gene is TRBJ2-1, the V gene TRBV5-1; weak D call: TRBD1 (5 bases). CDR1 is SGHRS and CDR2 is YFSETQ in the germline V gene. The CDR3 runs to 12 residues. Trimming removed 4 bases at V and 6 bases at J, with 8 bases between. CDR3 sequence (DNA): TGCGCCAGCAGCGACAGCCTCAATGAGCAGTTCTTC. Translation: CASSDSLNEQFF.

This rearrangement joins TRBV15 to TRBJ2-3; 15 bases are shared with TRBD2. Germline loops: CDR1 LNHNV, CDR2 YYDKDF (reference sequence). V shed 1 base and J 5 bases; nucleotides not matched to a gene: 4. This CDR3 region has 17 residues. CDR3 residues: CATSRGTSGGAVDTQYF. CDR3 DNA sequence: TGTGCCACCAGCAGAGGGACTAGCGGGGGGGCGGTAGATACGCAGTATTTT.

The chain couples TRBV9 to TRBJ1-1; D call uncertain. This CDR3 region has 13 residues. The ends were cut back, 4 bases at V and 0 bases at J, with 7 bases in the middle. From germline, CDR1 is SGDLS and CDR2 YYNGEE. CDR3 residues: CASSLGMNTEAFF. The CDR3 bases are TGTGCCAGCAGCCTTGGGATGAACACTGAAGCTTTCTTT. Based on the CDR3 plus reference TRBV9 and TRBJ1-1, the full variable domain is DSGVTQTPKHLITATGQRVTLRCSPRSGDLSVYWYQQSLDQGLQFLIQYYNGEERAKGNILERFSAQQFPDLHSELNLSSLELGDSALYFCASSLGMNTEAFFGQGTRLTVV.

The CDR3 DNA reads as TGTGCCAGCAGGGAGTTGAGGCTTTGGGGTGAAGCTTTCTTT. This gives the protein CASRELRLWGEAFF. The chain carries TRBV27 and TRBJ1-1; no definite D call. V was shortened by 6 bases and J by 7 bases, with 18 bases between the two germline ends. The CDR3 loop spans 14 amino acids. CDR1 is MNHEY and CDR2 is SMNVEV in the germline V gene (reference sequence).

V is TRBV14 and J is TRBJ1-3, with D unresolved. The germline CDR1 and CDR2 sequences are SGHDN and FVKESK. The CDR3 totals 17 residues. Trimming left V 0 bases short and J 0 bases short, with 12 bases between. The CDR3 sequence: CASSQEKQYSSGNTIYF. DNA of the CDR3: TGTGCCAGCAGCCAAGAAAAACAATACAGCTCTGGAAACACCATATATTTT.